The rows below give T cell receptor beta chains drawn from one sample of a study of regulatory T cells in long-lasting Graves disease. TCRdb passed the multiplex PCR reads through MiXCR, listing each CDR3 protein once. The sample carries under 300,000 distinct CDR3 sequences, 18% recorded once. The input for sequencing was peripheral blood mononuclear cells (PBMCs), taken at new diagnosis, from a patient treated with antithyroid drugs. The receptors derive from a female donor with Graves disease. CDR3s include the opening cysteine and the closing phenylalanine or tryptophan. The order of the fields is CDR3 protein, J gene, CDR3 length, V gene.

cdr3_aa: CASSFSGRGNNEQFF; j_call: TRBJ2-1; cdr3_length: 15; v_call: TRBV7-2
cdr3_aa: CASSLRDGGINTEAFF; j_call: TRBJ1-1; cdr3_length: 16; v_call: TRBV12-3/TRBV12-4
cdr3_aa: CASGLGGADTQYF; j_call: TRBJ2-3; cdr3_length: 13; v_call: TRBV12-5
cdr3_aa: CASSYRDRNSPLHF; j_call: TRBJ1-6; cdr3_length: 14; v_call: TRBV27
cdr3_aa: CSAPGSWGETQYF; j_call: TRBJ2-5; cdr3_length: 13; v_call: TRBV20-1
cdr3_aa: CASSTGVAEQYF; j_call: TRBJ2-7; cdr3_length: 12; v_call: TRBV25-1
cdr3_aa: CASSQSSGDNEQFF; j_call: TRBJ2-1; cdr3_length: 14; v_call: TRBV3-1
cdr3_aa: CASSLLNWGGGTDTQYF; j_call: TRBJ2-3; cdr3_length: 17; v_call: TRBV28
cdr3_aa: CASSTGSSGGYTF; j_call: TRBJ1-2; cdr3_length: 13; v_call: TRBV6-2/TRBV6-3
cdr3_aa: CAISEFQRDEQFF; j_call: TRBJ2-1; cdr3_length: 13; v_call: TRBV10-3
cdr3_aa: CASSPHSGAGGYEQYF; j_call: TRBJ2-7; cdr3_length: 16; v_call: TRBV4-2
cdr3_aa: CASTDSGAEQFF; j_call: TRBJ2-1; cdr3_length: 12; v_call: TRBV10-1
cdr3_aa: CASSSWASGTHNEQFF; j_call: TRBJ2-1; cdr3_length: 16; v_call: TRBV28
cdr3_aa: CASSLTVGYGYTF; j_call: TRBJ1-2; cdr3_length: 13; v_call: TRBV27
cdr3_aa: CASTSRGGGQETQYF; j_call: TRBJ2-5; cdr3_length: 15; v_call: TRBV19
cdr3_aa: CAVSQDLGEQYF; j_call: TRBJ2-7; cdr3_length: 12; v_call: TRBV3-1
cdr3_aa: CASSEVPGGAFF; j_call: TRBJ1-1; cdr3_length: 12; v_call: TRBV6-1
cdr3_aa: CASSPSGTGWTEAFF; j_call: TRBJ1-1; cdr3_length: 15; v_call: TRBV9
cdr3_aa: CASSLTGLSSYEQYF; j_call: TRBJ2-7; cdr3_length: 15; v_call: TRBV18
cdr3_aa: CASSIDRYGNTEAFF; j_call: TRBJ1-1; cdr3_length: 15; v_call: TRBV19
cdr3_aa: CASSTDRGPGSSTDTQYF; j_call: TRBJ2-3; cdr3_length: 18; v_call: TRBV18
cdr3_aa: CASRTQTGGTEAFF; j_call: TRBJ1-1; cdr3_length: 14; v_call: TRBV28
cdr3_aa: CASSYPGLAGIRFTYEQYF; j_call: TRBJ2-7; cdr3_length: 19; v_call: TRBV6-5
cdr3_aa: CASSYPTLRDIQYF; j_call: TRBJ2-4; cdr3_length: 14; v_call: TRBV6-9
cdr3_aa: CASSPPPGDARAFF; j_call: TRBJ1-1; cdr3_length: 14; v_call: TRBV18
cdr3_aa: CASSYIRASGAYEQYF; j_call: TRBJ2-7; cdr3_length: 16; v_call: TRBV6-5
cdr3_aa: CASLSGGGGGGELFF; j_call: TRBJ2-2; cdr3_length: 15; v_call: TRBV27